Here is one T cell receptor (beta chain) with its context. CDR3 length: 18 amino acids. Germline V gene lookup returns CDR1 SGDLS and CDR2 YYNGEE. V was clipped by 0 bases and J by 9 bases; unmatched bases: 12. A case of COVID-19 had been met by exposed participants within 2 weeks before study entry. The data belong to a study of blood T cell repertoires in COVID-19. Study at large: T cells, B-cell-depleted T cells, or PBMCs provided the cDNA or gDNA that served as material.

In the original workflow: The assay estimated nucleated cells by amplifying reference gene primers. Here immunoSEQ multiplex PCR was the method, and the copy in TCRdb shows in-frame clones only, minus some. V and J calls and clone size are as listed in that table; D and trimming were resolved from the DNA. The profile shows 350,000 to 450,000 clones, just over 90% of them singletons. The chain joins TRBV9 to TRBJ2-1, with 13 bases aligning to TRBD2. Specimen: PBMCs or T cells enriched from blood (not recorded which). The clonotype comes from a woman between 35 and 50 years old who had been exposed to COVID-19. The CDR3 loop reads CASSVGPSLAGGPIEQFF. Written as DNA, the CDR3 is TGTGCCAGCAGCGTAGGACCCTCACTAGCGGGAGGGCCTATTGAGCAGTTCTTC.